Below, 20 T cell receptor beta chains from the same sample are listed, as sequenced in a study of cytomegalovirus exposure and HLA in healthy donors. Primers: 60 Vbeta forward and 13 Jbeta reverse. This table comes from immunoSEQ multiplex PCR, and its TCRdb copy is limited to in-frame clones, with some not included. The table records 210,000 or so clones, roughly 80% of them present only once. Specimen: PBMCs. The receptors were sampled from a man aged 35 to 55 in good health and CMV-seronegative.

This clone has just one count. This chain uses TRBV25-1 with TRBJ2-3, with 10 bases lining up with TRBD1. CDR1 is MGHDK, CDR2 SYGVNS, per germline. This CDR3 is 16 amino acids long. The V and J ends lost 3 bases and 3 bases, in that order; junction bases with no gene match: 6. CDR3 sequence reads: CASSETGGVRTDTQYF. For the CDR3, the DNA is TGTGCCAGCAGTGAGACAGGGGGCGTGAGAACAGATACGCAGTATTTT.

The J gene is TRBJ2-5, the V gene TRBV5-4, with D possibly being TRBD2 (5 bases). The germline V gene has CDR1 SGHNT and CDR2 YYREEE (reference sequence). Trimming took 1 base from V and 5 from J, leaving 12 bases between them. The CDR3 runs 14 residues. In nucleotides, the CDR3 is TGTGCCAGCAGCTTGTCGCCGGAGCGGGAGACCCAGTACTTC. This encodes CASSLSPERETQYF.

CDR3 sequence (DNA): TGTGCCAGCACCCTGGCGGGGGGCTATGGCTACACCTTC. This sequence encodes CASTLAGGYGYTF. The chain employs TRBV28 and TRBJ1-2; D is possibly TRBD1 (5 bases). Trimming removed 7 bases from V and 4 bases from J, with 13 bases in between. Germline V gene lookup returns CDR1 MDHEN and CDR2 SYDVKM. The length of the CDR3 is 13 residues.

V is TRBV2 and J is TRBJ2-7, with TRBD1 matching over 8 bases. Germline V lookup: CDR1 SNHLY, CDR2 FYNNEI. The junction had 10 bases not matched to a gene; V was cut back by 7 bases and J by 5 bases. The CDR3 has 14 amino acids. Written as DNA, the CDR3 is TGTGCCAGCAATGAGAGACAGGGGCGCGACGAGCAGTACTTC. This sequence encodes CASNERQGRDEQYF.

This sequence joins TRBV6-1 and TRBJ2-1; D is possibly TRBD2 (7 bases). The CDR3 contains 13 residues. Germline CDR1 and CDR2: MNHNS and SASEGT. Deletions cut 5 bases from V and 8 bases from J, with 13 bases between. The CDR3 sequence is CASSLQGRDEQFF. DNA for the CDR3: TGTGCCAGCAGTTTGCAGGGGAGGGATGAGCAGTTCTTC.

The genes are TRBV9 and TRBJ1-3; the D gene is possibly TRBD1 (6 bases). Between the trimmed V and J ends, which lost 3 bases and 11 bases, there was a span of 12 bases. In germline, CDR1 is SGDLS, CDR2 YYNGEE. The CDR3 loop spans 12 amino acids. CDR3 sequence: CASSALQGSIYF. Written as DNA, the CDR3 is TGTGCCAGCAGCGCCTTACAGGGCTCCATATATTTT.

The chain couples TRBV5-6 to TRBJ1-1; D remains unclear. CDR3 size: 15 residues. V lost 4 bases, J lost 1 base, and 14 bases lay in between. Germline V CDR1 and CDR2: SGHDT, YYEEEE. The CDR3 protein is CASSPAGIRNTEAFF. DNA for the CDR3: TGTGCCAGCAGCCCTGCCGGGATAAGGAACACTGAAGCTTTCTTT. Full variable domain (missing parts from reference TRBV5-6 and TRBJ1-1): DAGVTQSPTHLIKTRGQQVTLRCSPKSGHDTVSWYQQALGQGPQFIFQYYEEEERQRGNFPDRFSGHQFPNYSSELNVNALLLGDSALYLCASSPAGIRNTEAFFGQGTRLTVV.

This clone was counted a few times. The chain is built from TRBV28 and TRBJ1-1; 9 nucleotides match TRBD1. The CDR3 covers 15 residues. CDR1 is MDHEN and CDR2 is SYDVKM in the germline V gene. V gave up 5 bases and J gave up 5 bases; unmatched junction bases: 9. CDR3: CASSPIQGAWTEAFF. CDR3 nucleotide sequence: TGTGCCAGCAGTCCTATACAGGGGGCATGGACTGAAGCTTTCTTT.

The J gene is TRBJ1-1, the V gene TRBV7-9; unclear D gene. V lost 3 bases, J lost 2 bases, and 10 bases lay in between. This CDR3 contains 14 residues. Germline assignment: CDR1 SEHNR and CDR2 FQNEAQ (reference sequence). DNA of the CDR3: TGTGCCAGCAGCTTGCCCCCAGATAACACTGAAGCTTTCTTT. Translated, it gives CASSLPPDNTEAFF.

The chain uses TRBV6-1 and TRBJ2-3; maybe TRBD2 (6 bases). CDR1 is MNHNS, CDR2 SASEGT, per germline. V shed 0 bases and J shed 0 bases, with 10 bases lying between them. The CDR3 runs 16 residues. CDR3 protein: CASSEAVAASTDTQYF. In nucleotides, the CDR3 is TGTGCCAGCAGTGAAGCGGTAGCGGCTAGCACAGATACGCAGTATTTT.

The V and J genes are TRBV4-1 and TRBJ2-1; D is unresolved. This CDR3 comprises 15 residues. V was shortened by 4 bases and J by 1 base, with 11 bases between the two germline ends. Looked up from germline, CDR1 is MGHRA and CDR2 is YSYEKL. In nucleotides, the CDR3 is TGCGCCAGCAGCCCTCAGGCGTGGTCCTACAATGAGCAGTTCTTC. Protein sequence: CASSPQAWSYNEQFF.

This clone was picked up a small number of times. The J gene is TRBJ2-3, the V gene TRBV28, with D perhaps TRBD2 (6 bases). The germline V gene encodes CDR1 MDHEN and CDR2 SYDVKM. Trimming shortened V by 8 bases and J by 5 bases, and 14 bases separated the two germline ends. This CDR3 is built from 13 residues. DNA for the CDR3: TGTGCCAGCTGGGAGGCAGGGCTAGATACGCAGTATTTT. Amino acid sequence: CASWEAGLDTQYF.

This chain connects TRBV4-3 to TRBJ1-3; D may be TRBD1 (6 bases). Trimming removed 0 bases at V and 2 bases at J, with 14 bases between. This CDR3 comprises 17 residues. Germline values: CDR1 LGHNA, CDR2 YSLEER. Here the CDR3 reads CASSQDLVGATGNTIYF. In DNA, the CDR3 is TGCGCCAGCAGCCAAGATCTAGTGGGGGCAACTGGAAACACCATATATTTT.

The chain uses TRBV18 and TRBJ2-1; D may be TRBD2 (6 bases). The CDR3 covers 14 residues. The germline V gene has CDR1 KGHSH and CDR2 LQKENI. V lost 6 bases, J lost 0 bases, and 9 bases lay in between. The DNA of the CDR3 is TGTGCCAGCTCCGCGGGGAGCTCCTACAATGAGCAGTTCTTC. Residues: CASSAGSSYNEQFF.

The chain recombines TRBV7-2 with TRBJ2-5; maybe TRBD1 (6 bases). The germline V and J ends were trimmed by 5 bases and 5 bases, with 12 bases remaining between them. CDR3 length equals 13 residues. The germline V gene has CDR1 SGHTA and CDR2 FQGNSA. The CDR3 DNA follows: TGTGCCAGCAGCCTAACAGGGCTGGAGACCCAGTACTTC. Translating it yields CASSLTGLETQYF.

The V gene is TRBV19, the J gene TRBJ1-2; TRBD1 might be the D (5 bases). The CDR3 is made up of 16 amino acids. V was trimmed by 10 bases and J by 1 base, leaving 22 bases between them. Germline loops: CDR1 LNHDA, CDR2 SQIVND (reference sequence). CDR3 residues: CATDQDDKGNNYGYTF. CDR3 bases: TGTGCCACCGACCAAGACGACAAGGGGAATAACTATGGCTACACCTTC.

V gene TRBV6-5 combines with J gene TRBJ2-3; TRBD1 matches 8 bases. CDR3 length: 15 residues. The germline gives CDR1 MNHEY, CDR2 SVGAGI. V shed 4 bases, J shed 6 bases, and the junction held 9 bases outside the gene matches. This chain's CDR3 is CASSSRQGAWDTQYF. CDR3 DNA: TGTGCCAGCAGTTCCCGGCAGGGGGCTTGGGATACGCAGTATTTT.

The chain has TRBV20-1 and TRBJ2-1; D possibly corresponds to TRBD1 (6 bases). The CDR3 is 10 residues long. Germline CDR1 reads DFQATT; CDR2 reads SNEGSKA (reference sequence). CDR3 sequence reads: CSLQGYEQFF. CDR3 DNA sequence: TGCAGCCTTCAGGGGTATGAGCAGTTCTTC.

The rearrangement uses TRBV7-2 and TRBJ2-7; the match to TRBD2 covers 7 bases. J gave up 1 base and V 5 bases, and 2 bases lay outside the gene matches. CDR3 size: 13 residues. Germline V gene sequence: CDR1 SGHTA, CDR2 FQGNSA. As DNA, the CDR3 is TGTGCCAGCAGCCCGGGGGGTTCCTACGAGCAGTACTTC. Its protein product is CASSPGGSYEQYF.

This clone came up a few times. The V and J genes are TRBV5-1 and TRBJ1-1, with 10 bases lining up with TRBD1. The germline CDR1 and CDR2 sequences are SGHRS and YFSETQ. Unmatched junction bases numbered 4, after V lost 0 bases and J lost 5 bases. The CDR3 consists of 15 residues. The CDR3 region has the DNA TGCGCCAGCAGCTTGGCCCCGGGACAGGGGACTGAAGCTTTCTTT. Amino acids: CASSLAPGQGTEAFF.